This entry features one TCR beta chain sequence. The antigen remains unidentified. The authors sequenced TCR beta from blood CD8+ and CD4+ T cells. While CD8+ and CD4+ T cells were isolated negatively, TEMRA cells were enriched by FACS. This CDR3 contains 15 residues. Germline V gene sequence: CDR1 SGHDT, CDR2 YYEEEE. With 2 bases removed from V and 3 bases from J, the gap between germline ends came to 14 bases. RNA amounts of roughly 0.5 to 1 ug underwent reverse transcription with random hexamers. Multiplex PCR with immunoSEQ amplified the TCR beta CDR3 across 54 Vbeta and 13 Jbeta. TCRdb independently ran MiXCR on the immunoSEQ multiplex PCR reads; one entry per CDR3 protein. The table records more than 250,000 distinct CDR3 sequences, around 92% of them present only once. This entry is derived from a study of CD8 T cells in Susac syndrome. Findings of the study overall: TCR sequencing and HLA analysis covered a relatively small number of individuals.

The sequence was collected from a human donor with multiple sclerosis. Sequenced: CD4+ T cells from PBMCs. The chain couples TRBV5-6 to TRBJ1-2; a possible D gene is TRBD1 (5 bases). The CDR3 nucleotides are TGTGCCAGCAGCTTTAGGGGTGAGGGCTACTATGGCTACACCTTC. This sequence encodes CASSFRGEGYYGYTF.